Listed below are T cell receptor beta chains from one sample, sequenced in a study of blood T cell repertoires in COVID-19. The data were produced by immunoSEQ multiplex PCR, yet TCRdb's version contains in-frame clones alone and is incomplete. The sample holds 60,000 or so clones, just under 85% seen once. The sequenced sample was peripheral blood. The receptors originated from a man between 60 and 70 years old with acute or convalescent COVID-19. Both conserved end residues are part of each CDR3. Not all rows give a size; the values are once, few, many and, for expanded clones, a class.

abundance	len	j_gene	v_gene	CDR3aa
.	15	TRBJ2-7	TRBV19	CASSPRTGSTYEQYF
.	19	TRBJ2-6	TRBV5-1	CASSWGVRRSISGANVLTF
.	13	TRBJ1-5	TRBV24-1	CATSGQSHMPQHF
.	11	TRBJ1-2	TRBV24-1	CATKNRVGYTF
.	16	TRBJ2-5	TRBV5-1	CASSSPTSGRQETQYF
.	17	TRBJ2-7	TRBV6-6	CASSLGVGRDLTYEQYF
.	13	TRBJ1-1	TRBV18	CASSIGGGTEAFF
.	13	TRBJ2-7	TRBV5-1	CASGEQGADEQYF
few	13	TRBJ2-7	TRBV7-2	CASSLSVPYEQYF
.	14	TRBJ2-5	TRBV10-3	CAISESRGFETQYF
.	13	TRBJ1-2	TRBV30	CAWIQGAEDGYTF
.	14	TRBJ1-5	TRBV7-6	CASSGGWGNQPQHF
.	13	TRBJ1-3	TRBV11-2	CASSYRGRDTIYF
few	15	TRBJ1-1	TRBV5-4	CASSSPRGRGTEAFF
.	14	TRBJ2-7	TRBV5-1	CASSLEAGLYEQYF
.	14	TRBJ2-7	TRBV27	CASSKGQGRYEQYF
.	14	TRBJ1-1	TRBV30	CAWIRRERATEAFF
.	15	TRBJ2-5	TRBV2	CASSPTTDRAETQYF
few	15	TRBJ2-5	TRBV5-1	CASRHRDRAGETQYF
.	14	TRBJ1-1	TRBV5-4	CASSWGQGDTEAFF
.	13	TRBJ1-1	TRBV18	CASSSTGDTEAFF
.	16	TRBJ1-2	TRBV4-2	CASSQEQTGRRWGYTF
once	14	TRBJ1-1	TRBV5-1	CASSRRGGNTEAFF
.	13	TRBJ2-1	TRBV7-2	CASSLTGYNEQFF
.	13	TRBJ1-6	TRBV6-5	CASRVRGNSPLHF
.	14	TRBJ1-2	TRBV5-1	CASTVGRENYGYTF
.	14	TRBJ1-5	TRBV7-9	CASSHDRTNQPQHF
.	18	TRBJ1-4	TRBV12-5	CASGLFTSGTGVNEKLFF
.	10	TRBJ2-3	TRBV20-1	CSAVRGTQYF
.	13	TRBJ1-5	TRBV6-5	CASSYGTGWSQHF
once	14	TRBJ2-1	TRBV4-1	CASSPRTAWDEQFF
.	13	TRBJ2-2	TRBV12-3/TRBV12-4	CASSTGSTGELFF
.	17	TRBJ2-3	TRBV6-1	CASSARPGTGSTDTQYF
.	13	TRBJ2-4	TRBV12-5	CASVEGVQNIQYF
.	15	TRBJ2-1	TRBV5-6	CASSLYAVTYNEQFF
few	15	TRBJ2-7	TRBV10-3	CAISAPGQGTYEQYF
few	15	TRBJ2-2	TRBV24-1	CATSVRTGKTGELFF
.	15	TRBJ1-1	TRBV6-1	CASSEGDRENTEAFF
.	14	TRBJ1-1	TRBV2	CASSTQGGNTEAFF
.	13	TRBJ2-3	TRBV24-1	CATSDVGLAGKYF
.	13	TRBJ2-7	TRBV5-1	CASSGGAQGEQYF
.	15	TRBJ1-5	TRBV11-2	CASSLGTGGNQPQHF
.	14	TRBJ1-2	TRBV5-5	CASSLQTGNDGYTF
.	18	TRBJ2-1	TRBV7-6	CASSRTPAGGYSYNEQFF
few	13	TRBJ1-1	TRBV9	CASSAGMNTEAFF